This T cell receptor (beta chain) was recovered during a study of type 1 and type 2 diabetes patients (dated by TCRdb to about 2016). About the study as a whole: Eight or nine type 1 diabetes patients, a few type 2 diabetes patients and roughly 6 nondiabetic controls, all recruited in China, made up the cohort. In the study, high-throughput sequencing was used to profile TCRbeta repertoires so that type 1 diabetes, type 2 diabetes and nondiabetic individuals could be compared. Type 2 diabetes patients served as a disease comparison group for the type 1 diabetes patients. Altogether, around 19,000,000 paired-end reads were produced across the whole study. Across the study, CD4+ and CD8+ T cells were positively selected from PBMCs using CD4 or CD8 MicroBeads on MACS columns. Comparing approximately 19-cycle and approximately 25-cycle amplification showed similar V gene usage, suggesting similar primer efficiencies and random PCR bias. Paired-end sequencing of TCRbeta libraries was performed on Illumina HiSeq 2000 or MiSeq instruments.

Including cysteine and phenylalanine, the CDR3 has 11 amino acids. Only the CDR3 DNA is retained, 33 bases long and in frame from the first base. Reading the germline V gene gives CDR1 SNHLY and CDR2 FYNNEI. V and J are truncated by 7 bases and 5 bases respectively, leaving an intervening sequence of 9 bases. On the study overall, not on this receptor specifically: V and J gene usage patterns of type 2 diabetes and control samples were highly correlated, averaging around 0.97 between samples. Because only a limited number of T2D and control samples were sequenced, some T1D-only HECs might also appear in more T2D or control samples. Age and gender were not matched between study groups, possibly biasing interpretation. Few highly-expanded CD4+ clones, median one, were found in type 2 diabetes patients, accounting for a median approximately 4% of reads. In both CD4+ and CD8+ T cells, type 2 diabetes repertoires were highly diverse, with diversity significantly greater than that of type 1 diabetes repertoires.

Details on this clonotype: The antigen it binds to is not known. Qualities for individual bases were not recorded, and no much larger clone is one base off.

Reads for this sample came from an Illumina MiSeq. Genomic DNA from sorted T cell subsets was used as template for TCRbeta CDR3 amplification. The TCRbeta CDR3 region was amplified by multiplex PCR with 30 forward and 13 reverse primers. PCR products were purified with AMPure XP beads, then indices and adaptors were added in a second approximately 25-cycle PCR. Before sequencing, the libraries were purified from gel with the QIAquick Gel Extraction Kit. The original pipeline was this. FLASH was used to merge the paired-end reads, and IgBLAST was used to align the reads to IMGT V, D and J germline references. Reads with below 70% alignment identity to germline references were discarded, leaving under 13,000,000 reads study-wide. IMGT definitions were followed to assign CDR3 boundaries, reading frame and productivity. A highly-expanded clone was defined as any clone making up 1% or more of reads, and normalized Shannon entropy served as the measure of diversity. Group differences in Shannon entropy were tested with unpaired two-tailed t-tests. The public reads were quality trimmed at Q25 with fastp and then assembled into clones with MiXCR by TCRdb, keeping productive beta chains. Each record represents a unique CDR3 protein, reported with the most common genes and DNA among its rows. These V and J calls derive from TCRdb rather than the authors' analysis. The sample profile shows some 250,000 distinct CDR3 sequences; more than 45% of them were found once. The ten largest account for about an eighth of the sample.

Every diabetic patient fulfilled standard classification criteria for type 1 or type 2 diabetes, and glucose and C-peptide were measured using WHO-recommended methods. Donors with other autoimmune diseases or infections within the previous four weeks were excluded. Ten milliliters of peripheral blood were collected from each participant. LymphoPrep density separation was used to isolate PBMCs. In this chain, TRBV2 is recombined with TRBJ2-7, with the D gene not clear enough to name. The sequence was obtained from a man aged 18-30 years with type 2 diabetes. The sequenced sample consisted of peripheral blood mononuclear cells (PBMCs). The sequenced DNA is TGTGCCAGCAAAGTCTTTGACGAGCAGTACTTC. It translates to CASKVFDEQYF.